This T cell receptor (beta chain) derives from a study of beta chain features in type 1 diabetes. Study-wide context: Cell yields, age and gender were similar between patients and healthy donors. Regarding the study as a whole: When Type 1 diabetes patients were examined, their TCRB CDR3s proved moderately but significantly shorter in all four CD4+ subsets. High TCR expression in some cells could lead to their over-representation in cDNA sequencing. Patients and controls would share equally any PCR tilt toward shorter templates.

On this clone: Its antigen remains unknown.

TCRB transcripts that were expressed got sequenced, as all of the isolated RNA had been reverse transcribed. Measured with immunoSEQ multiplex PCR; TCRdb has only the in-frame clones, and not every one. The table records 250,000 to 300,000 clones, 24% of them present only once. The CDR3 extends over 14 amino acids. Looked up from germline, CDR1 is LNHDA and CDR2 is SQIVND (reference sequence). The V end lost 8 bases, the J end lost 1 base, and 9 bases lay between the germline ends. Sequenced input: naive CD4+ T cells from blood. The chain recombines TRBV19 with TRBJ2-6; possibly TRBD1 for D (5 bases). The TCR originated in a woman in her 30s with type 1 diabetes. CDR3 sequence: CASVDMSGANVLTF. The CDR3 region has the DNA TGTGCCAGTGTGGACATGTCTGGGGCCAACGTCCTGACTTTC.